A single sample is the source of the 18 T cell receptor beta chains below, sequenced in a study of shared clonotypes between healthy human individuals. Profiled with immunoSEQ multiplex PCR; TCRdb holds only in-frame clones, not every one. Of some 580,000 clones listed, around 97% are singletons. Material for sequencing was naive CD4+ T cells sorted from blood. Subset in this sample: CD45RA+ positively selected. The receptor source for this set is a woman aged 25 to 45 in good health.

This clone was seen a handful of times. Within the sample, other DNA sequences also encode this same CDR3. The chain joins TRBV28 to TRBJ1-2, with a tentative D call TRBD1 (5 bases). The CDR3 loop spans 12 amino acids. Trimming removed 6 bases at V and 4 bases at J, with 9 bases between. Germline values: CDR1 MDHEN, CDR2 SYDVKM. The CDR3 loop reads CASSLRGYGYTF. The CDR3 DNA is TGTGCCAGCAGCCTAAGGGGCTATGGCTACACCTTC.

Concerning this clone itself: The sample contains more than one DNA sequence encoding this CDR3. The rearrangement uses TRBV18 and TRBJ1-1; D perhaps matches TRBD1 (6 bases). V was clipped by 2 bases and J by 0 bases, with 7 bases between them. CDR1 and CDR2 from the germline V gene are KGHSH and LQKENI. The CDR3 loop spans 14 amino acids. CDR3 coding DNA: TGTGCCAGCTCACCAGGACAGATGAACACTGAAGCTTTCTTT. This gives the protein CASSPGQMNTEAFF. The full variable domain, rest sourced from reference TRBV18 and TRBJ1-1, is NAGVMQNPRHLVRRRGQEARLRCSPMKGHSHVYWYRQLPEEGLKFMVYLQKENIIDESGMPKERFSAEFPKEGPSILRIQQVVRGDSAAYFCASSPGQMNTEAFFGQGTRLTVV.

The genes are TRBV5-1 and TRBJ2-7; 7 bases are a match to TRBD2. The CDR3 is 13 residues long. Germline-derived CDR1 and CDR2 are SGHRS and YFSETQ. V gave up 5 bases and J gave up 3 bases; unmatched junction bases: 5. The CDR3, as DNA: TGCGCCAGCAGGAAATCGGGGGGCTACGAGCAGTACTTC. Translating gives CASRKSGGYEQYF.

CDR3 DNA: TGTGCCAGCAGCCCCCCCAATGCCCAGGACACTGAAGCTTTCTTT. Protein: CASSPPNAQDTEAFF. The genes are TRBV4-2 and TRBJ1-1; D is unresolved. Looked up from germline, CDR1 is LGHNA and CDR2 is YNFKEQ. This CDR3 comprises 15 residues. The germline V and J ends were trimmed by 4 bases and 3 bases, with 15 bases remaining between them.

The chain is built from TRBV28 and TRBJ2-1, with D possibly TRBD2 on 5 matching bases. The CDR3 extends over 19 amino acids. V lost 6 bases and J lost 4, with 28 bases in between. Germline values: CDR1 MDHEN, CDR2 SYDVKM. CDR3 protein: CASSPYPRLKLVSYNEQFF. The CDR3 nucleotides read TGTGCCAGCAGCCCCTACCCCCGTCTAAAACTAGTTTCTTACAATGAGCAGTTCTTC.

The chain joins TRBV6-6 to TRBJ1-4; D might be TRBD1 (5 bases). Trimming shortened V by 0 bases and J by 8 bases, and 13 bases separated the two germline ends. The CDR3 is 15 residues long. Germline assignment: CDR1 MNHNY and CDR2 SVGAGI (reference sequence). CDR3 DNA: TGTGCCAGCAGTTACTCGAAAGGGGCTTACGAAAAACTGTTTTTT. Its translation: CASSYSKGAYEKLFF.

The genes are TRBV18 and TRBJ1-4, with D possibly TRBD1 on 5 matching bases. Trimming removed 2 bases at V and 4 bases at J, with 11 bases between. Germline values: CDR1 KGHSH, CDR2 LQKENI. The CDR3 is made up of 15 amino acids. For the CDR3, the DNA is TGTGCCAGCTCACCATCGCGTAGGGGTAATGAAAAACTGTTTTTT. This codes for CASSPSRRGNEKLFF.

This clone was found once. The chain joins TRBV2 to TRBJ1-1, with D possibly matching TRBD1 (6 bases). From germline, CDR1 is SNHLY and CDR2 FYNNEI. V was pared by 10 bases and J by 6 bases, with 15 bases between. The CDR3 covers 12 residues. CDR3 nucleotide sequence: TGTGCCATCGGCACAGGGAGCGCTGAAGCTTTCTTT. The encoded protein is CAIGTGSAEAFF.

The chain combines TRBV9 with TRBJ2-3; 7 bases are shared with TRBD2. The CDR3 sequence is 15 residues long. J was trimmed by 0 bases and V by 4 bases; bases with no gene match: 5. Germline CDR1 reads SGDLS; CDR2 reads YYNGEE. The CDR3 nucleotides are TGTGCCAGCAGCTTTTCTAGCGGTAGCACAGATACGCAGTATTTT. Translation: CASSFSSGSTDTQYF.

The V gene is TRBV5-1, the J gene TRBJ2-5, with 7 nucleotides matching TRBD2. This CDR3 is built from 15 residues. CDR1 and CDR2 (germline): SGHRS, YFSETQ. The J segment lost 9 bases and the V segment lost 4 bases, leaving 15 bases of the junction unmatched. The CDR3 spells CASSGTGGSGWAQYF. The CDR3 DNA reads as TGCGCCAGCAGCGGTACGGGGGGTTCCGGGTGGGCCCAGTACTTC. Drawing the rest from reference TRBV5-1 and TRBJ2-5, the complete variable domain is KAGVTQTPRYLIKTRGQQVTLSCSPISGHRSVSWYQQTPGQGLQFLFEYFSETQRNKGNFPGRFSGRQFSNSRSEMNVSTLELGDSALYLCASSGTGGSGWAQYFGPGTRLLVL.

The chain combines TRBV28 with TRBJ2-7, with D hard to call. There are 13 residues in the CDR3. CDR1 is MDHEN, CDR2 SYDVKM, per germline. Between the trimmed V and J ends, which lost 2 bases and 3 bases, there was a span of 8 bases. CDR3 nucleotides: TGTGCCAGCAGTTTAGCAGATCTCTACGAGCAGTACTTC. This gives the protein CASSLADLYEQYF.

The rearrangement joins TRBV5-7 to TRBJ2-1; D could derive from TRBD1 or TRBD2 (7 bases each). TRBV5-7 is sorted into the ORF group, with uncertain function. There are 13 residues in the CDR3. Trimming left V 6 bases short and J 6 bases short, with 13 bases between. CDR3 sequence reads: CASIPRGGNEQFF. The CDR3 DNA reads TGTGCCAGCATCCCCAGGGGGGGCAATGAGCAGTTCTTC.

The V call is TRBV6-5, the J call TRBJ2-7, with 12 bases aligning to TRBD2. Germline CDR1 MNHEY, CDR2 SVGAGI. The CDR3 covers 15 residues. Unmatched junction bases numbered 12, after V lost 6 bases and J lost 9 bases. Here the CDR3 DNA reads TGTGCCAGCAGCCCCGATAGACTAGCGGGAGAAGGGCAGTACTTC. As protein: CASSPDRLAGEGQYF.

V usage is TRBV18 and J usage is TRBJ1-1; D is possibly TRBD1 (5 bases). From germline, CDR1 is KGHSH and CDR2 LQKENI. The CDR3 runs 15 residues. V lost 1 base to trimming and J lost 1 base, with 10 bases between them. The CDR3 region has the DNA TGTGCCAGCTCACCACGCCAGGGTGGGAACACTGAAGCTTTCTTT. Its translation: CASSPRQGGNTEAFF.

The rearrangement uses TRBV2 and TRBJ2-1, with a weak D call TRBD2 (5 bases). The CDR3 covers 12 residues. V was clipped by 6 bases and J by 8 bases, with 11 bases between them. CDR1 is SNHLY, CDR2 FYNNEI, per germline. The CDR3 bases are TGTGCCAGCAGCGGACTGGGCTATGAGCAGTTCTTC. This encodes CASSGLGYEQFF.

The rearrangement links TRBV5-5 to TRBJ1-1; D is unresolved. Germline CDR1 is SGHKS and CDR2 is YYEKEE (reference sequence). V dropped 1 base and J dropped 0 bases, with 10 bases sitting between them. The CDR3 runs to 15 residues. The CDR3 region has the DNA TGTGCCAGCAGCTTGACACAGAACATGAACACTGAAGCTTTCTTT. Its translation: CASSLTQNMNTEAFF.

The CDR3 bases are TGTGCCTGCCCTGGTCTAGGCTTCGGAAACACCATATATTTT. It encodes CACPGLGFGNTIYF. The V call is TRBV30, the J call TRBJ1-3; D uncertain. Germline lookup yields CDR1 GTSNPN and CDR2 SVGIG (reference sequence). The CDR3 sequence is 14 residues long. V lost 6 bases to trimming and J lost 4 bases, with 16 bases between them.

The chain carries TRBV11-2 and TRBJ2-7; weak D call: TRBD1 (6 bases). V was cut by 6 bases and J by 3 bases, with 15 bases left in between. CDR3 length: 14 amino acids. In germline, CDR1 is SGHAT, CDR2 FQNNGV. In DNA form, the CDR3 reads TGTGCCAGCAGACCCAACAGGGATATCTACGAGCAGTACTTC. It encodes CASRPNRDIYEQYF.